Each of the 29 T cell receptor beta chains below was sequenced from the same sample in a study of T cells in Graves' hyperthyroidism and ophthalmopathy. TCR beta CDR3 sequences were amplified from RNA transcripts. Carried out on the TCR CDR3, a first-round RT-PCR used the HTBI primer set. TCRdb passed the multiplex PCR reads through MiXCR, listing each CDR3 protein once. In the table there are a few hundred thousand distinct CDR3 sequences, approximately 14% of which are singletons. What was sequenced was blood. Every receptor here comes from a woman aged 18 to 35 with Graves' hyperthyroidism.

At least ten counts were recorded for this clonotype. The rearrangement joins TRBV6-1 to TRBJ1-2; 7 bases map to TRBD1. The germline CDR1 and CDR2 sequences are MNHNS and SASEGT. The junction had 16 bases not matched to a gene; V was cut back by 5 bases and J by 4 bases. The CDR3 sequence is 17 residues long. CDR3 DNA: TGTGCCAGCAGTCAGAGACAGGGTACGAATAACGGCTATGGCTACACCTTC. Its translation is CASSQRQGTNNGYGYTF.

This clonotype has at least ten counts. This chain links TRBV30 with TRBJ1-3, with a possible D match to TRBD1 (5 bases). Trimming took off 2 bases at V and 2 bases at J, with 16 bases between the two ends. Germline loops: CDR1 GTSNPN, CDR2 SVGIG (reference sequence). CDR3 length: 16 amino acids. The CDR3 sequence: CAWSSWHGGPGNTIYF. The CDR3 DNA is TGTGCCTGGAGTTCGTGGCATGGGGGACCTGGAAACACCATATATTTT.

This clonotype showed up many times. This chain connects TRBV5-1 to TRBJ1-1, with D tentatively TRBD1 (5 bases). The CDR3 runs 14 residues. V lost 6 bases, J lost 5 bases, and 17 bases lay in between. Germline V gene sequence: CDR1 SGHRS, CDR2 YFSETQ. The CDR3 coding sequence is TGCGCCAGCACCCCCACTGGGGGGGGGACTGAAGCTTTCTTT. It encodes CASTPTGGGTEAFF. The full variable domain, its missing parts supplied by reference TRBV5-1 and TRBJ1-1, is KAGVTQTPRYLIKTRGQQVTLSCSPISGHRSVSWYQQTPGQGLQFLFEYFSETQRNKGNFPGRFSGRQFSNSRSEMNVSTLELGDSALYLCASTPTGGGTEAFFGQGTRLTVV.

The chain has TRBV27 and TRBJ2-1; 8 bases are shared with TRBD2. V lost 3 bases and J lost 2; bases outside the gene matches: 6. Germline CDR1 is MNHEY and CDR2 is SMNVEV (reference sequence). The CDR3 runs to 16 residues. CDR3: CASSLTSEAPYNEQFF. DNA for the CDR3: TGTGCCAGCAGTTTGACTAGCGAGGCTCCCTACAATGAGCAGTTCTTC.

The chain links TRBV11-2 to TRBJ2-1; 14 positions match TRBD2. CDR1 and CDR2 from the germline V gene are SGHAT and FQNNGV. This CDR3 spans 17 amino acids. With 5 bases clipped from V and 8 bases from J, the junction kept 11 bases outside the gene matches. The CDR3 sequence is CASSQGLAGDGRDEQFF. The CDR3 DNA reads TGTGCCAGCAGCCAGGGACTAGCGGGAGACGGGCGGGATGAGCAGTTCTTC.

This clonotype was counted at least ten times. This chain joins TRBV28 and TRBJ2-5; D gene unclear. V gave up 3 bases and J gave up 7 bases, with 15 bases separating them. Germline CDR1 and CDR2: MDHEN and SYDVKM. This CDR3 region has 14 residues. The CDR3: CASSFGRRLGTQYF. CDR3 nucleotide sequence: TGTGCCAGCAGTTTCGGGCGAAGACTTGGGACCCAGTACTTC.

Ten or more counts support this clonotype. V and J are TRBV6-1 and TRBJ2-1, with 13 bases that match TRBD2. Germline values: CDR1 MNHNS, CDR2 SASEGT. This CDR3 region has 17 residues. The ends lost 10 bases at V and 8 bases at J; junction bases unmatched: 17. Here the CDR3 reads CANFPRTSGGIADEQFF. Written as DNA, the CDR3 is TGTGCCAATTTTCCCCGGACTAGCGGGGGTATAGCAGATGAGCAGTTCTTC.

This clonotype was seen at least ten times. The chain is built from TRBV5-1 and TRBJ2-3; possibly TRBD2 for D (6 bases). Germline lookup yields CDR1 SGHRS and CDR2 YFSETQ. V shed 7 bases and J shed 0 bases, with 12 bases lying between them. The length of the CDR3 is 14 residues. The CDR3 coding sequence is TGCGCCAGCTGGAGCGGGTCTAGCACAGATACGCAGTATTTT. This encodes CASWSGSSTDTQYF.

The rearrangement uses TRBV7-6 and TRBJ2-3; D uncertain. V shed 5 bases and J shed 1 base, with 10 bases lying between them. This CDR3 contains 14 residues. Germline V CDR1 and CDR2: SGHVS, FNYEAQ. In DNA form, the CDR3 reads TGTGCCAGCAGCCCCTGGGTCGGCACAGATACGCAGTATTTT. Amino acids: CASSPWVGTDTQYF.

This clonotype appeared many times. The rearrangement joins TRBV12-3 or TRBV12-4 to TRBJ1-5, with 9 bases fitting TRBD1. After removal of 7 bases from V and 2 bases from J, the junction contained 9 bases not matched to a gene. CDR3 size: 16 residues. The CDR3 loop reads CASTLGGTGRNQPQHF. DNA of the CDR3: TGTGCCAGCACCCTGGGGGGGACAGGGCGCAATCAGCCCCAGCATTTT.

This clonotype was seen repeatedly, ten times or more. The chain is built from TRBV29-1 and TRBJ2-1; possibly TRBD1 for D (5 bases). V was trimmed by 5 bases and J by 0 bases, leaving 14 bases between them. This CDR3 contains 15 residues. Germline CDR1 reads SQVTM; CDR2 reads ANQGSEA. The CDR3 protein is CSVPKGVYSYNEQFF. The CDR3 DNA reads TGCAGCGTTCCGAAAGGGGTTTACTCCTACAATGAGCAGTTCTTC.

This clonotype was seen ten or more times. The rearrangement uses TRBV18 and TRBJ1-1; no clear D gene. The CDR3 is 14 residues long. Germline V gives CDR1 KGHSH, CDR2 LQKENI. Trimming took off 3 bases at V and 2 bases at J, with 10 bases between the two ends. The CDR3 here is CASSPQRINTEAFF. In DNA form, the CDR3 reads TGTGCCAGCTCACCCCAGCGAATCAACACTGAAGCTTTCTTT.

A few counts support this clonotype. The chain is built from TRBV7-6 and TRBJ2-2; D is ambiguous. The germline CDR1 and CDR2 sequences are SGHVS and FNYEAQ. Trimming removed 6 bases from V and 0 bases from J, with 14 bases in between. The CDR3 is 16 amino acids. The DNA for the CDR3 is TGTGCCAGCAGTCCTAAAAACTCGGCGAACACCGGGGAGCTGTTTTTT. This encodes CASSPKNSANTGELFF.

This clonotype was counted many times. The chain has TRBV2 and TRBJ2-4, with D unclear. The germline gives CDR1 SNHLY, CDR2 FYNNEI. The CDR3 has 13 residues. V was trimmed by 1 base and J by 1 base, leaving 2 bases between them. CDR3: CASSEVAKNIQYF. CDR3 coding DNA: TGTGCCAGCAGTGAAGTGGCCAAAAACATTCAGTACTTC.

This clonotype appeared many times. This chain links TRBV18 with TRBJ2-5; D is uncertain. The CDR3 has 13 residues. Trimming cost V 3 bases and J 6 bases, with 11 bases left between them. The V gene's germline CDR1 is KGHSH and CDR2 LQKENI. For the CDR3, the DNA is TGTGCCAGCTCACCGGATTATATCAAGACCCAGTACTTC. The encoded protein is CASSPDYIKTQYF.

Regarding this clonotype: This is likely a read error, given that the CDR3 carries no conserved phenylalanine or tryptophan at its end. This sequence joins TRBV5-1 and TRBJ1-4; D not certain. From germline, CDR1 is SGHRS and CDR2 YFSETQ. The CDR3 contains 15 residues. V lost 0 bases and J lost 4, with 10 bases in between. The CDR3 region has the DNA TGCGCCAGCAGCTTGGTTCCCGGAGATAATGAAAAACTGTTTCTT. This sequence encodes CASSLVPGDNEKLFL.

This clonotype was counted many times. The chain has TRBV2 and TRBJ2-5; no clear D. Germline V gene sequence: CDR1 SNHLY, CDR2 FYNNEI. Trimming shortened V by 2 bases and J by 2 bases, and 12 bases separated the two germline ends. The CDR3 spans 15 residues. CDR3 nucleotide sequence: TGTGCCAGCAGTGAATATTTGGGGATTCAAGAGACCCAGTACTTC. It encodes CASSEYLGIQETQYF. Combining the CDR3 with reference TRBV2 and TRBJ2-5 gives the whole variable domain EPEVTQTPSHQVTQMGQEVILRCVPISNHLYFYWYRQILGQKVEFLVSFYNNEISEKSEIFDDQFSVERPDGSNFTLKIRSTKLEDSAMYFCASSEYLGIQETQYFGPGTRLLVL.

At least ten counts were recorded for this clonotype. The CDR3 is CASSLTSGGNNEQFF. CDR3 coding DNA: TGTGCCAGCAGCCTTACTAGCGGGGGGAACAATGAGCAGTTCTTC. The rearrangement links TRBV3-1 to TRBJ2-1; 12 bases are shared with TRBD2. Germline V lookup: CDR1 LGHDT, CDR2 YNNKEL (reference sequence). V lost 4 bases to trimming and J lost 5 bases; unmatched junction nucleotides: 3. The CDR3 is 15 amino acids.

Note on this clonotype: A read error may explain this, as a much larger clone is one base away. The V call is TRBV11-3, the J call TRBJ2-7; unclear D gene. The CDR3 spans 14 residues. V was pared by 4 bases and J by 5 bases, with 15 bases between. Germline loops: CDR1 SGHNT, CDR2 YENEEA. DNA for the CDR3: TGTGCCAGCAGCTCAGAATGGGGTCTCCACGAGCAGTACTTC. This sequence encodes CASSSEWGLHEQYF.

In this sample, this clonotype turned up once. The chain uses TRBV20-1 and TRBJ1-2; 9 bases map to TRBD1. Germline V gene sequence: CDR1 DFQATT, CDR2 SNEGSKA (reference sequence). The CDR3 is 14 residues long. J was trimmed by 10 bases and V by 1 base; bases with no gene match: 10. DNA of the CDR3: TGCAGTGCTAGAGCCGGGACAGGGAAGTTTGTCTACACCTTC. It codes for CSARAGTGKFVYTF.

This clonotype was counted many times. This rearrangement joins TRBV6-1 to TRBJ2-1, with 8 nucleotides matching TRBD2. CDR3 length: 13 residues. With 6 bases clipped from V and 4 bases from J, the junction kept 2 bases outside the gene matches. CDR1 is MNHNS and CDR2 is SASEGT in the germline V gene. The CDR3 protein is CASRRGGYNEQFF. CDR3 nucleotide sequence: TGTGCCAGCAGGCGCGGGGGGTACAATGAGCAGTTCTTC.

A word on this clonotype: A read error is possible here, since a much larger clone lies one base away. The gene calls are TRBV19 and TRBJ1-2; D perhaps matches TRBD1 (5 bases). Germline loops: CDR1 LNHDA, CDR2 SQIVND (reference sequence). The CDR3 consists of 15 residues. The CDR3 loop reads CASRRTQEGNYGCTF. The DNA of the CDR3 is TGTGCCAGTAGACGAACACAGGAGGGTAACTATGGCTGCACCTTC.

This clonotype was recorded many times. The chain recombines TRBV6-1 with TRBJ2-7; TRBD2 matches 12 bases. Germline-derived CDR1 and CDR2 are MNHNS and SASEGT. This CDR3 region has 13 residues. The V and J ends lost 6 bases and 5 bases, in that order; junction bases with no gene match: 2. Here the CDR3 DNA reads TGTGCCAGCAGACTAGCGGGAGGCCACGAGCAGTACTTC. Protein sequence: CASRLAGGHEQYF.

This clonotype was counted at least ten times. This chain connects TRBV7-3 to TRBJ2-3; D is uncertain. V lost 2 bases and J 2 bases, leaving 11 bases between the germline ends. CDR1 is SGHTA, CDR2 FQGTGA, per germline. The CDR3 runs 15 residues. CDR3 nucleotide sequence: TGTGCCAGCAGCTTAGGGCAGGCAGACACAGATACGCAGTATTTT. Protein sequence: CASSLGQADTDTQYF.

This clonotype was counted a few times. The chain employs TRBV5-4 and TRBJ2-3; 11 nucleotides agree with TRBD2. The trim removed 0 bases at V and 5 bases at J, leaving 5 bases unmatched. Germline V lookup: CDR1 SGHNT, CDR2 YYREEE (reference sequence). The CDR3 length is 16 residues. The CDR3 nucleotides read TGTGCCAGCAGCTTGGGGGTAGCGGGAGGGAAAGATACGCAGTATTTT. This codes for CASSLGVAGGKDTQYF.

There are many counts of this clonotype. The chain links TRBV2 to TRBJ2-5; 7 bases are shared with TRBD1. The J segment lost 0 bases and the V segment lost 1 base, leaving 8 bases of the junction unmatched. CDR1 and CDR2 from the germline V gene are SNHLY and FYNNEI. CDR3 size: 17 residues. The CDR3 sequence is CASSEDYPGQYQETQYF. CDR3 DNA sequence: TGTGCCAGCAGTGAAGATTATCCGGGACAGTACCAAGAGACCCAGTACTTC.

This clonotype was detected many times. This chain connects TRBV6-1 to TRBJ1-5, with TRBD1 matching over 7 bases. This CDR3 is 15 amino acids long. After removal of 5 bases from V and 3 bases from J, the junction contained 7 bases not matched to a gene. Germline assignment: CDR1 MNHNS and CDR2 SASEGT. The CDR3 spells CASSYDRAANQPQHF. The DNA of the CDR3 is TGTGCCAGCAGTTACGACAGGGCGGCCAATCAGCCCCAGCATTTT.

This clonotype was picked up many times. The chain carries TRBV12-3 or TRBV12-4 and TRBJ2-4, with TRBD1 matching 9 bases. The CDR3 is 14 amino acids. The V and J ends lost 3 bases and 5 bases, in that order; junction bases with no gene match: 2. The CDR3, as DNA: TGTGCCAGCAGTTTGACAGGGGGAGAAAACATTCAGTACTTC. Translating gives CASSLTGGENIQYF.

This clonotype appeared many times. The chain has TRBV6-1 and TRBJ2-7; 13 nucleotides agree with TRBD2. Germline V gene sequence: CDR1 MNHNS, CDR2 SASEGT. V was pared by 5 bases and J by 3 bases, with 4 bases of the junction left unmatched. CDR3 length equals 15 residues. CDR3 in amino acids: CASSQGLAGYYEQYF. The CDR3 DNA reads TGTGCCAGCAGTCAGGGACTAGCGGGATACTACGAGCAGTACTTC.